This T cell receptor (beta chain) comes out of a study of blood T cell repertoires in COVID-19. Looking at the study overall: Spain, Italy and the United States supplied samples that represented acute and convalescent COVID-19. From T cells, B-cell-depleted T cells, or PBMCs came the material, which was cDNA or gDNA.

Assay used: immunoSEQ multiplex PCR; TCRdb lists only in-frame clones, some missing. The sample yields about 390,000 clones, 70% to 90% seen once. This clone has a single count. V lost 7 bases, J lost 5 bases, and 14 bases lay in between. The germline V gene encodes CDR1 SQVTM and CDR2 ANQGSEA. The CDR3 is 12 residues long. One Seattle source followed patients from active infection through their disease course. The sample was peripheral blood. The TCR sequence derives from a woman aged 60 to 75 with COVID-19, enrolled during active disease. This sequence joins TRBV29-1 and TRBJ1-1; possibly TRBD1 for D (5 bases). The CDR3 DNA reads as TGCAGCGGTGCATCGGGGGATACTGAAGCTTTCTTT. It specifies CSGASGDTEAFF.